Listed here is a single TCR beta chain. What it recognizes is unknown. The identical CDR3 is also encoded by other nucleotide sequences in the sample. The germline V and J ends were trimmed by 4 bases and 1 base, with 7 bases remaining between them. This CDR3 comprises 13 residues. Germline V gene sequence: CDR1 SEHNR, CDR2 FQNEAQ (reference sequence). The data belong to a study of cytomegalovirus exposure and HLA in healthy donors. Study-wide findings and caveats: The number of N-insertions in an Asian-associated ancestry cluster was reportedly below the roughly 620-donor mean in a later analysis. A later analysis showed that HLA-associated TCR beta chains had undergone more clonal expansion than equally common others.

In the PCR, 60 Vbeta and 13 Jbeta primers were used. Sequenced by immunoSEQ multiplex PCR; TCRdb stores in-frame clones only, minus some. The sample carries about 190,000 clones, around 87% recorded once. This rearrangement joins TRBV7-9 to TRBJ1-1, with D unclear. Sequenced: PBMCs. This receptor was identified in a man aged 25 to 45 in good health and CMV-seronegative. The CDR3 spells CASSSTGNTEAFF. CDR3 nucleotides: TGTGCCAGCAGCTCAACGGGGAACACTGAAGCTTTCTTT.